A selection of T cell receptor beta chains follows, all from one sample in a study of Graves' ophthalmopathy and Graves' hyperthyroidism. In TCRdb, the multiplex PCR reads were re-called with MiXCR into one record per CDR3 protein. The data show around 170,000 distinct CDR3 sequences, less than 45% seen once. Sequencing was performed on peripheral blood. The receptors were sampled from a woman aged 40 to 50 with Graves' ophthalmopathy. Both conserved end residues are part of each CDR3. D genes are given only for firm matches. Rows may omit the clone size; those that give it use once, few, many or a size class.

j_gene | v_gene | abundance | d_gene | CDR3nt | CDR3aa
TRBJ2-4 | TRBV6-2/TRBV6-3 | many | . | TGTGCCAGCGGTCGAGGTGGCCTAGCCAAAAACATTCAGTACTTC | CASGRGGLAKNIQYF
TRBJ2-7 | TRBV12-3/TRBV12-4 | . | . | TGTGCCAGCAACTTTGGGGGTAACAGGGCCGAGCAGTACTTC | CASNFGGNRAEQYF
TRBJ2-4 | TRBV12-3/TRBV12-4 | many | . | TGTGCCAGCAGCCCGGGGGTCGACATTCAGTACTTC | CASSPGVDIQYF
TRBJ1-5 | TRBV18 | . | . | TGTGCCAGCTCACCAGACGGGGACAATCAGCCCCAGCATTTT | CASSPDGDNQPQHF
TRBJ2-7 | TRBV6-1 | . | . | TGTGCCAGCAGGACAGGTGCCTCCTACGAGCAGTACTTC | CASRTGASYEQYF
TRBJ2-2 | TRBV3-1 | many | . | TGTGCCAGCATGGCCACCGGGGAGCTGTTTTTT | CASMATGELFF
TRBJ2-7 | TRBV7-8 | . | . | TGTGCCAGCAGCCCATTGACCCAGAATCAACACGAGCAGTACTTC | CASSPLTQNQHEQYF
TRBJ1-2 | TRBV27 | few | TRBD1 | TGTGCCAGCAGTTCCGGGACAGGGCTCAGCTACACCTTC | CASSSGTGLSYTF
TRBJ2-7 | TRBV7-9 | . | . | TGTGCCAGCAGCTTAGTAGTCAGGGGATCCTACGAGCAGTACTTC | CASSLVVRGSYEQYF
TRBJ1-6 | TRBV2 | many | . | TGTGCCAGCAGTGACAGAGTGTTTAATTCACCCCTCCACTTT | CASSDRVFNSPLHF
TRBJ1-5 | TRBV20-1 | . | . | TGCAGTGCTTCCCGTCCCCCTTGGGTCCCTCAGCCCCAGCATTTT | CSASRPPWVPQPQHF
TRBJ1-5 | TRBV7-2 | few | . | TGTGCCAGCAGCGCCTGGAAAAATCAGCCCCAGCATTTT | CASSAWKNQPQHF
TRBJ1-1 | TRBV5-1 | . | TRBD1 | TGCGCCAGCAGACCGGGACAGCTGAACACTGAAGCTTTCTTT | CASRPGQLNTEAFF
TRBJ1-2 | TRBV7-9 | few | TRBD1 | TGTGCCAGCACCCGGACAGGGTCTTATGGCTACACCTTC | CASTRTGSYGYTF
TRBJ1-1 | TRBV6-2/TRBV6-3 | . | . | TGTGCCAGCAGTGTACCGATCATGAACACTGAAGCTTTCTTT | CASSVPIMNTEAFF
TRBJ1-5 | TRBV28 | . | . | TGTGCCATCACTAGCGACCTATCAAAGCCCCAGCATTTT | CAITSDLSKPQHF
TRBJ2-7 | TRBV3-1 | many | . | TGTGCCAGCAGCCGACAGAGCTCCTACGAGCAGTACTTC | CASSRQSSYEQYF
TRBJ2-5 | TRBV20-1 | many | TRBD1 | TGCAGTGCTCCTACAGGGGCAAAAGAGACCCAGTACTTC | CSAPTGAKETQYF
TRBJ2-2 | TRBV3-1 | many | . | TGTGCCAGCAGCCAACCACCGAGCCGCTCCACCGGGGAGCTGTTTTTT | CASSQPPSRSTGELFF
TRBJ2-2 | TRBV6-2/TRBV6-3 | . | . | TGTGCCAGCAGTTACGCCGGGACAAGACGGACCGGGGAGCTGTTTTTT | CASSYAGTRRTGELFF
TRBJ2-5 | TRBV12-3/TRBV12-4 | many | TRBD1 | TGTGCCAGCAGTTTATTAACAGGGGGCCGCGAGACCCAGTACTTC | CASSLLTGGRETQYF
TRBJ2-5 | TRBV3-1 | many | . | TGTGCCAGCAGCCAAGATCCAGGGAAAGAGACCCAGTACTTC | CASSQDPGKETQYF
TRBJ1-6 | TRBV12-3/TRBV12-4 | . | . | TGTGCCAGCACCTCCGTGCGGGGGAGCGGCTCACCCCTCCACTTT | CASTSVRGSGSPLHF
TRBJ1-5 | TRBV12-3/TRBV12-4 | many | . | TGTGCCAGCAGTTTAGACCTTAGAGCCCAGCATTTT | CASSLDLRAQHF
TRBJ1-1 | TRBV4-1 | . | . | TGCGCCAGCAGCCAAGATATCTGGAACACTGAAGCTTTCTTT | CASSQDIWNTEAFF
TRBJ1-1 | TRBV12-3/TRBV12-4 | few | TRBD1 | TGTGCCAGCAGTCGAGAGGGGGCCCCACAAGAGAGCACTGAAGCTTTCTTT | CASSREGAPQESTEAFF